Below are 4 T cell receptor beta chains sequenced from a single sample in a study of radiation and T cells in renal cell carcinoma. Assay used: immunoSEQ multiplex PCR; TCRdb lists only in-frame clones, some missing. The sample lists about 100,000 clones, 84% occurring once. Time point noted: blood 4 weeks post-SBRT, at nephrectomy. Treatment in this sample: 15 Gy SBRT to primary tumor, nephrectomy 4 weeks later. Sequences were derived from blood, sampled from a patient whose treatment included radiotherapy and nephrectomy. These receptors were obtained from a man between 60 and 75 years old with renal cell carcinoma.

V is TRBV19 and J is TRBJ2-7; D call uncertain. V was shortened by 5 bases and J by 0 bases, with 11 bases between the two germline ends. The germline CDR1 and CDR2 sequences are LNHDA and SQIVND (reference sequence). The CDR3 is 14 residues long. CDR3 DNA: TGTGCCAGTAGTCGAACGAGTAGCTCCTACGAGCAGTACTTC. Encoded protein: CASSRTSSSYEQYF.

The chain couples TRBV5-6 to TRBJ1-6; 8 nucleotides line up with TRBD1. In germline, CDR1 is SGHDT, CDR2 YYEEEE. The V segment lost 4 bases and the J segment 7 bases; nucleotides outside the gene matches: 10. The CDR3 runs 16 residues. This CDR3 reads CASSAVLRGRNSPLHF. The CDR3 nucleotides read TGTGCCAGCAGCGCGGTCCTCAGGGGGCGGAATTCACCCCTCCACTTT.

This chain joins TRBV5-3 and TRBJ2-1; a weak D match, TRBD2 (8 bases). TRBV5-3 is filed as an ORF, its function uncertain. This CDR3 spans 19 amino acids. V lost 0 bases to trimming and J lost 6 bases, with 25 bases between them. CDR3 DNA sequence: TGTGCCAGAAGCTTGGCCGTTCGGGAGGGGGCACGGAACTTCAATGAGCAGTTCTTC. Translation: CARSLAVREGARNFNEQFF.

The chain carries TRBV19 and TRBJ1-1, with D hard to call. CDR1 is LNHDA, CDR2 SQIVND, per germline (reference sequence). V shed 7 bases and J shed 0 bases, with 15 bases lying between them. The CDR3 consists of 15 residues. The CDR3 sequence is CASKLDGNMNTEAFF. Here the CDR3 DNA reads TGTGCCAGTAAACTGGACGGAAACATGAACACTGAAGCTTTCTTT.